These T cell receptor beta chains were read from a single sample in a study of technical replicates of blood from several donors. Clones were read by immunoSEQ multiplex PCR, and TCRdb kept only the in-frame ones, dropping some. The data show about 64,000 clones, about 88% seen once. The source material was PBMCs. The receptors were sampled from a human donor in good health. Some clones in this sample may be carry-over from other donors' samples. The CDR3 runs from the conserved cysteine through the conserved F or W. D genes are given only for firm matches. Size is stated for part of the rows, as once, few or many counts, or as a class when the clone is expanded.

V gene,D gene,J gene,clone size,CDR3 DNA,CDR3 protein
TRBV7-9,TRBD1,TRBJ1-1,NA,TGTGCCAGCAGATCGACAGGGACTGAAGCTTTCTTT,CASRSTGTEAFF
TRBV5-6,NA,TRBJ2-7,NA,TGTGCCAGCAGCAGTTTTGGGAGCTACGAGCAGTACTTC,CASSSFGSYEQYF
TRBV11-2,NA,TRBJ2-7,few,TGTGCCAGCAGCTCAGGGCCCTACGAGCAGTACTTC,CASSSGPYEQYF
TRBV6-4,TRBD1,TRBJ2-2,NA,TGTGCCAGCAGGGTCTGGGACAGGGCGAACACCGGGGAGCTGTTTTTT,CASRVWDRANTGELFF
TRBV7-6,NA,TRBJ2-2,NA,TGTGCCAGCAGGTCCCAGGGGGGCACCGGGGAGCTGTTTTTT,CASRSQGGTGELFF
TRBV5-1,NA,TRBJ2-5,NA,TGCGCCAGCAGCTTGTTGGGTGGGGCAACCCAAGAGACCCAGTACTTC,CASSLLGGATQETQYF
TRBV20-1,NA,TRBJ2-7,NA,TGCAGTGCCGCGCTGCGATACGAGCAGTACTTC,CSAALRYEQYF
TRBV5-1,TRBD2,TRBJ2-1,medium-sized,TGCGCCAGCAGCTTAAGCGGGGGGTACAATGAGCAGTTCTTC,CASSLSGGYNEQFF
TRBV6-5,NA,TRBJ1-1,NA,TGTGCCAGCAGCCCCTTCGAGGGTCGTTCTGAAGCTTTCTTT,CASSPFEGRSEAFF
TRBV5-4,TRBD1,TRBJ2-2,few,TGTGCCAGCAGCTTGGGAAAGGGGGCAAACACCGGGGAGCTGTTTTTT,CASSLGKGANTGELFF
TRBV15,TRBD1,TRBJ2-2,NA,TGTGCCACCAGCGGGGGACAGGAGACCACCGGGGAGCTGTTTTTT,CATSGGQETTGELFF
TRBV4-1,TRBD2,TRBJ2-1,NA,TGCGCCAGCAGCCAACTAGCGGGAGTTCTATACAATGAGCAGTTCTTC,CASSQLAGVLYNEQFF
TRBV6-5,TRBD2,TRBJ2-5,NA,TGTGCCAGCAGGGGGGCTAGCGGGCGGGAGACCCAGTACTTC,CASRGASGRETQYF
TRBV6-1,TRBD2,TRBJ2-1,NA,TGTGCCAGCAGTACTAGCGGTTACAATGAGCAGTTCTTC,CASSTSGYNEQFF
TRBV19,TRBD1,TRBJ2-7,NA,TGTGCCAGTAGTATCCCCGGGACAGGGGCCTACGAGCAGTACTTC,CASSIPGTGAYEQYF
TRBV4-3,NA,TRBJ1-3,NA,TGCGCCAGCAGCCAAGAACACTCTGGAAACACCATATATTTT,CASSQEHSGNTIYF
TRBV2,TRBD2,TRBJ2-3,NA,TGTGCCAGCAGCCCAACTGGGCTAGCGGTTGGGGCAGATACGCAGTATTTT,CASSPTGLAVGADTQYF
TRBV5-4,TRBD2,TRBJ2-7,NA,TGTGCCACCAAAAGTGCGACTAGCGGAAGCTCCTACGAGCAGTACTTC,CATKSATSGSSYEQYF
TRBV29-1,NA,TRBJ2-1,NA,TGCAGCGTTGAAGGTCGGAATGAGCAGTTCTTC,CSVEGRNEQFF
TRBV7-8,TRBD1,TRBJ1-6,NA,TGTGCCAGCAAAACGGGACAGAATAATTCACCCCTCCACTTT,CASKTGQNNSPLHF
TRBV4-3,TRBD2,TRBJ2-1,NA,TGCGCCAGCAGCCAAGATCGACTAGCGATGAATGAGCAGTTCTTC,CASSQDRLAMNEQFF
TRBV23-1,NA,TRBJ2-5,NA,TGCGCCAGCAGTCTAGGACTCCCTTTTGCCTGCGAGACCCAGTACTTC,CASSLGLPFACETQYF
TRBV7-3,NA,TRBJ1-1,NA,TGTGCCAGCAGCTTCCACAGGGACACTGAAGCTTTCTTT,CASSFHRDTEAFF
TRBV19,TRBD1,TRBJ1-1,few,TGTGCCAGTAGCACAGGGGTTACTGAAGCTTTCTTT,CASSTGVTEAFF
TRBV7-2,NA,TRBJ1-1,NA,TGTGCCAGCAGCTTTCGGAACACTGAAGCTTTCTTT,CASSFRNTEAFF
TRBV10-3,NA,TRBJ1-1,NA,TGTGCCATCAGCATACAGGGTCCGAACACTGAAGCTTTCTTT,CAISIQGPNTEAFF
TRBV14,TRBD2,TRBJ2-2,NA,TGTGCCAGCAGCCCCGGTTTGCGGACTAGATCGAACACCGGGGAGCTGTTTTTT,CASSPGLRTRSNTGELFF
TRBV7-3,NA,TRBJ2-5,NA,TGTGCCAGCAGGGCACTAACAGGAACTCGGGAGACCCAGTACTTC,CASRALTGTRETQYF
TRBV4-2,TRBD1,TRBJ2-7,once,TGTGCCAGCAGGCCCGGGACAGGGTCCTACGAGCAGTACTTC,CASRPGTGSYEQYF
TRBV10-3,TRBD2,TRBJ2-1,NA,TGTGCCATCAGGGGGACTAGCGGGGGAACCTACAATGAGCAGTTCTTC,CAIRGTSGGTYNEQFF
TRBV25-1,NA,TRBJ1-1,NA,TGTGCCAGCAGGGTACAGGGACCTCGGAACACTGAAGCTTTCTTT,CASRVQGPRNTEAFF
TRBV7-2,NA,TRBJ2-7,NA,TGTGCCAGCAGCGTATTCCTTGGCAGCTCCTACGAGCAGTACTTC,CASSVFLGSSYEQYF
TRBV4-3,NA,TRBJ2-7,NA,TGCGCCAGCAGCCAAGGGGCTGGATCCTACGAGCAGTACTTC,CASSQGAGSYEQYF
TRBV2,NA,TRBJ2-2,once,TGTGCCAGCGGCGGGACTTCTAACACCGGGGAGCTGTTTTTT,CASGGTSNTGELFF
TRBV12-5,NA,TRBJ1-1,NA,TGTGCTAGTGGTTCCGACTGGTTTGGTTCGGCTTTCTTT,CASGSDWFGSAFF
TRBV7-9,TRBD2,TRBJ2-4,NA,TGTGCCAGCAGCTTAGCGGCGGGAGAGGGGTACATTCAGTACTTC,CASSLAAGEGYIQYF
TRBV4-1,NA,TRBJ2-7,NA,TGCGCCAGCAGCCTTGGCGGGGCCCCAACCTACGAGCAGTACTTC,CASSLGGAPTYEQYF
TRBV7-9,NA,TRBJ1-6,NA,TGTGCCAGCAGCCCGACGACATCCCCATGGTCGCCCCTCCACTTT,CASSPTTSPWSPLHF
TRBV30,NA,TRBJ2-1,NA,TGTGCCTGGAGTGACGTAGGGGATGAGCAGTTCTTC,CAWSDVGDEQFF
TRBV5-8,NA,TRBJ2-3,NA,TGTGCCAGCAGCTTGGCTGGCAGAAACACAGATACGCAGTATTTT,CASSLAGRNTDTQYF
TRBV2,NA,TRBJ2-2,NA,TGTGCCAGCATGAGGCAGCCGACCGGGGAGCTGTTTTTT,CASMRQPTGELFF
TRBV19,NA,TRBJ1-1,NA,TGTGCCAGTAGTATACAGGGGACAACTAACAATTGGGGCTTTAACACTGAAGCTTTCTTT,CASSIQGTTNNWGFNTEAFF
TRBV4-3,NA,TRBJ2-1,NA,TGCGCCAGCAGCCAAGATGAGGGGGAGAACAACAATGAGCAGTTCTTC,CASSQDEGENNNEQFF
TRBV7-9,NA,TRBJ2-5,NA,TGTGCCAGCAGCTTAGCCTTTGGGCCCCAAGAGACCCAGTACTTC,CASSLAFGPQETQYF
TRBV7-2,NA,TRBJ2-2,NA,TGTGCCAGCACCCTTGTACAGACGAACACCGGGGAGCTGTTTTTT,CASTLVQTNTGELFF
TRBV9,NA,TRBJ2-7,NA,TGTGCCAGCAGCCCTACACCGCGAGACAGGATAACCTACGAGCAGTACTTC,CASSPTPRDRITYEQYF
TRBV5-5,TRBD1,TRBJ2-2,NA,TGTGCCAGCAGCTACGGGACAGGGGGTTTGACCGGGGAGCTGTTTTTT,CASSYGTGGLTGELFF